This is a list of T cell receptor beta chains from one sample in a study of blood T cell repertoires in COVID-19. Here immunoSEQ multiplex PCR was the method, and the copy in TCRdb shows in-frame clones only, minus some. The table lists approximately 60,000 clones, about four fifths of them singletons. Material for sequencing was peripheral blood. These receptors all come from an elderly woman with acute or convalescent COVID-19. Each CDR3 is given with its conserved first and last residue. Fields, in order: clone size, V gene, D gene, J gene, CDR3 DNA, CDR3 protein. D genes are given only for firm matches. Rows give clone size only sometimes, using once, few, many, or a class for an expanded clone.

abundance: .; v_gene: TRBV28; d_gene: TRBD2; j_gene: TRBJ2-7; CDR3nt: TGTGCCAGCAGTTTCACGGGAGGAAACTACGAGCAGTACTTC; CDR3aa: CASSFTGGNYEQYF
abundance: .; v_gene: TRBV5-4; d_gene: .; j_gene: TRBJ2-3; CDR3nt: TGTGCCAGCAGCTTGGGGGGGGACCCGCGTGATACGCAGTATTTT; CDR3aa: CASSLGGDPRDTQYF
abundance: .; v_gene: TRBV7-3; d_gene: .; j_gene: TRBJ2-3; CDR3nt: TGTGCCAGCAGCAACCGGGGGGCGGGAGATACGCAGTATTTT; CDR3aa: CASSNRGAGDTQYF
abundance: .; v_gene: TRBV6-5; d_gene: .; j_gene: TRBJ2-3; CDR3nt: TGTGCCAGCAGTTATGGGACACTCGGAGATACGCAGTATTTT; CDR3aa: CASSYGTLGDTQYF
abundance: .; v_gene: TRBV5-1; d_gene: .; j_gene: TRBJ1-2; CDR3nt: TGCGCCAGCAGCTCCAATCTTTATAACAGGGATGGCTACACCTTC; CDR3aa: CASSSNLYNRDGYTF
abundance: .; v_gene: TRBV2; d_gene: TRBD2; j_gene: TRBJ2-1; CDR3nt: TGTGCCAGCAGTGAAACCGGGGGGGCAGGTAATGAGCAGTTCTTC; CDR3aa: CASSETGGAGNEQFF
abundance: .; v_gene: TRBV18; d_gene: .; j_gene: TRBJ2-5; CDR3nt: TGTGCCAGCTCACCCATCGCGGGAGAGACCCAGTACTTC; CDR3aa: CASSPIAGETQYF
abundance: .; v_gene: TRBV19; d_gene: .; j_gene: TRBJ2-3; CDR3nt: TGTGCCAGTAGTCCTAGCACAGATACGCAGTATTTT; CDR3aa: CASSPSTDTQYF
abundance: .; v_gene: TRBV18; d_gene: .; j_gene: TRBJ1-5; CDR3nt: TGTGCCAGCTCACCACCGAACGGGGAACATCAGCCCCAGCATTTT; CDR3aa: CASSPPNGEHQPQHF
abundance: .; v_gene: TRBV5-1; d_gene: .; j_gene: TRBJ2-2; CDR3nt: TGCGCCAGCAGCTTGACAGGGATCACCGGGGAGCTGTTTTTT; CDR3aa: CASSLTGITGELFF
abundance: .; v_gene: TRBV28; d_gene: TRBD2; j_gene: TRBJ2-1; CDR3nt: TGTGCCAGCAGCCTACCTCGGGCAGCGGGAGGGTATGAGCAGTTCTTC; CDR3aa: CASSLPRAAGGYEQFF
abundance: .; v_gene: TRBV5-1; d_gene: .; j_gene: TRBJ2-1; CDR3nt: TGCGCCAGCAGCTTACAGGGTGCCCTTTACAATGAGCAGTTCTTC; CDR3aa: CASSLQGALYNEQFF
abundance: once; v_gene: TRBV3-1/TRBV3-2; d_gene: .; j_gene: TRBJ1-4; CDR3nt: TGTGCCAGCAGCCTCACGAGAGCAACTAATGAAAAACTGTTTTTT; CDR3aa: CASSLTRATNEKLFF
abundance: .; v_gene: TRBV5-5; d_gene: .; j_gene: TRBJ1-2; CDR3nt: TGTGCCAGCAGCTTGGGGGGCCTCTATGGCTACACCTTC; CDR3aa: CASSLGGLYGYTF
abundance: .; v_gene: TRBV28; d_gene: .; j_gene: TRBJ1-5; CDR3nt: TGTGCCAGCAGTTTGTTGCACGGGTCGATAGGGGGGCCCCAGCATTTT; CDR3aa: CASSLLHGSIGGPQHF
abundance: once; v_gene: TRBV28; d_gene: .; j_gene: TRBJ1-5; CDR3nt: TGTGCCAGCAGTTTAGGGCCCGACCGGAGCAATCAGCCCCAGCATTTT; CDR3aa: CASSLGPDRSNQPQHF
abundance: .; v_gene: TRBV28; d_gene: TRBD2; j_gene: TRBJ2-7; CDR3nt: TGTGCCAGCACGGGGACTAGCGATATAAGGACCTCCTACGAGCAGTACTTC; CDR3aa: CASTGTSDIRTSYEQYF
abundance: .; v_gene: TRBV9; d_gene: TRBD2; j_gene: TRBJ2-7; CDR3nt: TGTGCCAGCAGCGTAGATGGCGGGGGAGGAGAGCAGTACTTC; CDR3aa: CASSVDGGGGEQYF
abundance: .; v_gene: TRBV6-5; d_gene: TRBD1; j_gene: TRBJ2-7; CDR3nt: TGTGCCAGCAGTACGTGGACAGGGCTGAACGAGCAGTACTTC; CDR3aa: CASSTWTGLNEQYF
abundance: .; v_gene: TRBV11-3; d_gene: TRBD2; j_gene: TRBJ2-3; CDR3nt: TGTGCCAGCAGCTTAGAGGGGGGGGATACGCAGTATTTT; CDR3aa: CASSLEGGDTQYF
abundance: .; v_gene: TRBV5-1; d_gene: .; j_gene: TRBJ2-3; CDR3nt: TGCGCCAGCAGCCGGTACCCAGATACGCAGTATTTT; CDR3aa: CASSRYPDTQYF